This T cell receptor (beta chain) was retrieved from a study of shared clonotypes between healthy human individuals. General study findings and limits: Between several donors, naive CD4 clonotypes were shared at a level of about 5%.

As for this clone: Its antigen remains unidentified.

J gave up 7 bases and V 7 bases, and 7 bases lay outside the gene matches. This CDR3 has 14 residues. CDR1 is SNHLY, CDR2 FYNNEI, per germline. In the original analysis: Because ImmunoSEQ provided only junction sequences with no quality scores, the filtering differed. Assay used: immunoSEQ multiplex PCR; TCRdb lists only in-frame clones, some missing. V, J and clone size derive from that table, while D and trimming were established from the DNA sequence. The sample carries about 1.1 million clones, 60% to 85% recorded once. Healthy adults negative for HIV, lacking recent acute infections or vaccinations, served as donors.

The rearrangement joins TRBV2 to TRBJ1-6; 7 positions match TRBD1. This receptor was identified in a man aged 18 to 29 in good health. Some clones in this sample may be carry-over from other donors' samples. Specimen: memory CD4+ T cells from PBMCs. Noted subset: CD45RA-negative fraction. CDR3 bases: TGTGCCAGCACTCTTCGACAGGGCAATTCACCCCTCCACTTT. Translation: CASTLRQGNSPLHF. The full variable domain, its missing parts supplied by reference TRBV2 and TRBJ1-6, is EPEVTQTPSHQVTQMGQEVILRCVPISNHLYFYWYRQILGQKVEFLVSFYNNEISEKSEIFDDQFSVERPDGSNFTLKIRSTKLEDSAMYFCASTLRQGNSPLHFGNGTRLTVT.